Below, 17 T cell receptor beta chains from the same sample are listed, as sequenced in a study of blood T cell repertoires in COVID-19. Sequencing used immunoSEQ multiplex PCR; TCRdb keeps in-frame clones, though not all of them. The repertoire consists of a few hundred thousand clones, with roughly 88% occurring once and the leading ten covering around 2.5%. The specimen sequenced was peripheral blood. The source of these receptors is a man in his forties who had recovered from COVID-19.

The chain recombines TRBV2 with TRBJ1-1; perhaps TRBD1 as D (5 bases). The CDR3 is made up of 13 amino acids. V dropped 3 bases and J dropped 12 bases, with 17 bases sitting between them. Germline V gene data show CDR1 as SNHLY and CDR2 as FYNNEI. Written as DNA, the CDR3 is TGTGCCAGCAGTGAGGGCCGGACAATGTTGACTTTCTTT. Translated, it gives CASSEGRTMLTFF.

This clone was recorded only once. The chain is built from TRBV5-4 and TRBJ2-2; 10 bases fit TRBD2. V lost 4 bases, J lost 6 bases, and 9 bases stayed unmatched. Per the germline V gene, CDR1 is SGHNT and CDR2 is YYREEE (reference sequence). This CDR3 is 16 amino acids long. The chain's CDR3 is CASSKTSGVAAGELFF. The CDR3 nucleotides read TGTGCCAGCAGCAAAACTAGCGGGGTAGCGGCCGGGGAGCTGTTTTTT. The full variable domain, with the rest looked up from reference TRBV5-4 and TRBJ2-2, is ETGVTQSPTHLIKTRGQQVTLRCSSQSGHNTVSWYQQALGQGPQFIFQYYREEENGRGNFPPRFSGLQFPNYSSELNVNALELDDSALYLCASSKTSGVAAGELFFGEGSRLTVL.

J is TRBJ1-4 and V is TRBV19; no firm D call. Trimming shortened V by 5 bases and J by 5 bases, and 3 bases separated the two germline ends. CDR3 length: 11 amino acids. The germline CDR1 and CDR2 sequences are LNHDA and SQIVND (reference sequence). The CDR3 reads CASSLNEKLFF. The CDR3 region has the DNA TGTGCCAGTAGTCTAAATGAAAAACTGTTTTTT.

This clone was counted once. This chain uses TRBV6-5 with TRBJ2-5, with D possibly matching TRBD2 (5 bases). This CDR3 comprises 13 residues. Germline V gives CDR1 MNHEY, CDR2 SVGAGI. Trimming removed 6 bases at V and 5 bases at J, with 13 bases between. The CDR3 region has the DNA TGTGCCAGCAGCAATAGCGTTTTGGAGACCCAGTACTTC. As protein: CASSNSVLETQYF.

This sequence joins TRBV7-9 and TRBJ1-2, with D possibly TRBD1 on 5 matching bases. Trimming left V 10 bases short and J 5 bases short, with 20 bases between. The CDR3 length is 14 residues. Germline V gene lookup returns CDR1 SEHNR and CDR2 FQNEAQ (reference sequence). This chain's CDR3 is CAIPGPQGGYGYTF. CDR3 nucleotide sequence: TGTGCCATTCCGGGCCCCCAGGGTGGTTATGGCTACACCTTC.

This rearrangement joins TRBV6-6 to TRBJ1-1; TRBD1 is a possible D gene (5 bases). From germline, CDR1 is MNHNY and CDR2 SVGAGI (reference sequence). The CDR3 covers 17 residues. Trimming removed 5 bases from V and 2 bases from J, with 21 bases in between. CDR3 bases: TGTGCCAGCAGTCTGATGCGAAGCCCGCAGGGTAACACTGAAGCTTTCTTT. It yields the protein CASSLMRSPQGNTEAFF.

This rearrangement joins TRBV6-2 or TRBV6-3 to TRBJ2-7; TRBD2 matches 8 bases. Per the germline V gene, CDR1 is MNHEY and CDR2 is SVGEGT. This CDR3 is 14 amino acids long. V trimming: 2 bases; J trimming: 4 bases; junction bases outside the gene matches: 4. Here the CDR3 DNA reads TGTGCCAGCAGTTACCCGGGAGGGGGGTACGAGCAGTACTTC. This encodes CASSYPGGGYEQYF.

This clone appeared a single time. The V and J genes are TRBV30 and TRBJ1-5, with D possibly matching TRBD1 (5 bases). Trimming pared 2 bases from V and 5 bases from J, leaving 22 bases between. In germline, CDR1 is GTSNPN, CDR2 SVGIG (reference sequence). CDR3 length equals 17 residues. The CDR3 region is CAWSPFTGAPLDQPQHF. The CDR3 DNA reads TGTGCCTGGAGTCCCTTTACAGGCGCCCCTCTTGATCAGCCCCAGCATTTT.

The chain is built from TRBV3-1 (or the pseudogene TRBV3-2) and TRBJ2-7, with a tentative D call TRBD2 (6 bases). Germline assignment: CDR1 LGHDT and CDR2 YNNKEL (reference sequence). The V and J ends lost 3 bases and 0 bases respectively, with 15 bases between them. The CDR3 length is 16 residues. CDR3 nucleotide sequence: TGTGCCAGCAGCCAGAGGGGAGCGGGTGGCTCCTACGAGCAGTACTTC. This gives the protein CASSQRGAGGSYEQYF.

This clone was picked up a small number of times. The chain joins TRBV13 to TRBJ2-2; 9 positions agree with TRBD2. Germline CDR1 reads PRHDT; CDR2 reads FYEKMQ (reference sequence). With 0 bases clipped from V and 4 bases from J, the junction kept 0 bases outside the gene matches. The CDR3 consists of 15 residues. The CDR3 coding sequence is TGTGCCAGCAGCTTAGGACTAGCGGGCACCGGGGAGCTGTTTTTT. Translating it yields CASSLGLAGTGELFF.

The V call is TRBV6-5, the J call TRBJ1-1, with D hard to call. V lost 6 bases to trimming and J lost 1 base, with 12 bases between them. The CDR3 has 14 amino acids. Looked up from germline, CDR1 is MNHEY and CDR2 is SVGAGI. CDR3 loop: CASSPRERNTEAFF. DNA for the CDR3: TGTGCCAGCAGCCCCCGGGAGAGGAACACTGAAGCTTTCTTT.

CDR3 sequence reads: CASSPQGPTEAFF. In nucleotides, the CDR3 is TGTGCCAGCAGCCCACAGGGCCCAACTGAAGCTTTCTTT. The chain couples TRBV3-1 (or the pseudogene TRBV3-2) to TRBJ1-1; TRBD1 might be the D (6 bases). Looked up from germline, CDR1 is LGHDT and CDR2 is YNNKEL (reference sequence). The ends were cut back, 4 bases at V and 5 bases at J, with 11 bases in the middle. The CDR3 length is 13 residues.

J is TRBJ1-2 and V is TRBV30; D gene uncertain. CDR1 and CDR2 (germline): GTSNPN, SVGIG (reference sequence). This CDR3 region has 12 residues. Trimming shortened V by 0 bases and J by 8 bases, and 10 bases separated the two germline ends. This CDR3 is CAWSVEAVGYTF. CDR3 sequence (DNA): TGTGCCTGGAGTGTAGAGGCAGTCGGCTACACCTTC.

This chain uses TRBV6-2 or TRBV6-3 with TRBJ1-1; D is ambiguous. Germline V gene lookup returns CDR1 MNHEY and CDR2 SVGEGT. Deletions cut 4 bases from V and 3 bases from J, with 21 bases between. The CDR3 contains 17 residues. The CDR3 coding sequence is TGTGCCAGCAGTTCCACACCCTTTTATGACACAGACACTGAAGCTTTCTTT. This gives the protein CASSSTPFYDTDTEAFF.

The chain combines TRBV30 with TRBJ1-2; D perhaps matches TRBD1 (5 bases). The CDR3 consists of 13 residues. CDR1 and CDR2 (germline): GTSNPN, SVGIG (reference sequence). V lost 3 bases and J 3 bases, leaving 11 bases between the germline ends. CDR3: CAWSAGPDYGYTF. The CDR3 DNA sequence: TGTGCCTGGAGCGCGGGACCGGACTATGGCTACACCTTC.

The V gene is TRBV30, the J gene TRBJ1-5; no clear D gene. Germline CDR1 and CDR2: GTSNPN and SVGIG (reference sequence). The CDR3 is 13 amino acids. V gave up 2 bases and J gave up 2 bases, with 7 bases separating them. CDR3 amino acids: CAWSLRGNQPQHF. CDR3 nucleotides: TGTGCCTGGAGTCTACGCGGCAATCAGCCCCAGCATTTT.

The DNA for the CDR3 is TGTGCCTGGAGTAGCGCAGTCGAATACAATGAGCAGTTCTTC. Its translation: CAWSSAVEYNEQFF. The chain employs TRBV30 and TRBJ2-1; D is unresolved. Trimming shortened V by 2 bases and J by 4 bases, and 12 bases separated the two germline ends. CDR1 GTSNPN and CDR2 SVGIG come from the germline V gene (reference sequence). The CDR3 is 14 amino acids.